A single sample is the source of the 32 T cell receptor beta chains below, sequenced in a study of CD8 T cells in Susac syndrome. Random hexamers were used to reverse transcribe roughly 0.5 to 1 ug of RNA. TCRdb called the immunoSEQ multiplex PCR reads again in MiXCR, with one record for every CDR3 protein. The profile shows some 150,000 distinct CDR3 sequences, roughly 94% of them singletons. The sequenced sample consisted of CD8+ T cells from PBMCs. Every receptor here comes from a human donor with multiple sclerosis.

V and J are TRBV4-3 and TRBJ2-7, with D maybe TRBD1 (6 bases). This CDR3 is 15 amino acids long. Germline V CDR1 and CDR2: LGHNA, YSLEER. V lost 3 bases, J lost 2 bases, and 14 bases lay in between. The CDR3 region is CASSHSPTGTYEQYF. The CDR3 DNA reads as TGCGCCAGCAGCCACTCCCCGACAGGAACCTACGAGCAGTACTTC.

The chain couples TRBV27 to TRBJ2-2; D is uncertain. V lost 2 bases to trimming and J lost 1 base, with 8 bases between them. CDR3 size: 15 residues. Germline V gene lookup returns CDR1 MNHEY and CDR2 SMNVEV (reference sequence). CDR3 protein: CASSLQAGNTGELFF. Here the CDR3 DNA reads TGTGCCAGCAGTTTACAGGCAGGGAACACCGGGGAGCTGTTTTTT.

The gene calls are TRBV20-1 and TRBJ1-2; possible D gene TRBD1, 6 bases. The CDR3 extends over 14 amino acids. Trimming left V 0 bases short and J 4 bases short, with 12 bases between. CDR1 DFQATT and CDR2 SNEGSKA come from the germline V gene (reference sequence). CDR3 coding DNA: TGCAGTGCTAGAGAACAGGGACTCGTCTATGGCTACACCTTC. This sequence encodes CSAREQGLVYGYTF.

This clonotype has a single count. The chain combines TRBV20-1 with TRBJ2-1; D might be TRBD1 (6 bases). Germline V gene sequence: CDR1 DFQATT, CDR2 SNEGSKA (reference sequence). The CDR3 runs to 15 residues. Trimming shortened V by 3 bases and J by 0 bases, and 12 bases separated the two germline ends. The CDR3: CSARDSLSSYNEQFF. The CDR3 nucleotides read TGCAGTGCTAGGGACAGCCTAAGCTCCTACAATGAGCAGTTCTTC.

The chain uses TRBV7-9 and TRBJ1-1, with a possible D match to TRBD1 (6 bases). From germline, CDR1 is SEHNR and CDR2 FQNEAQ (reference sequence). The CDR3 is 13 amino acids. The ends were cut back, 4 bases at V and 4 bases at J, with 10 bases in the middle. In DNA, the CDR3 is TGTGCCAGCAGCTCCCCGGGGGCCACTGAAGCTTTCTTT. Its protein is CASSSPGATEAFF.

The CDR3 is CASSGGTANEKLFF. The CDR3 bases are TGTGCCAGCAGCGGAGGGACAGCTAATGAAAAACTGTTTTTT. The chain joins TRBV9 to TRBJ1-4; 7 positions match TRBD1. Germline V gene data show CDR1 as SGDLS and CDR2 as YYNGEE. V lost 3 bases and J lost 3; bases outside the gene matches: 2. The CDR3 is 14 residues long.

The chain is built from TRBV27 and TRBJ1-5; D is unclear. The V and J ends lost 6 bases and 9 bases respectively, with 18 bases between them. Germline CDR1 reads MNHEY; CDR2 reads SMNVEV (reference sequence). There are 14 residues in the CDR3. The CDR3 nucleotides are TGTGCCAGCAGGGGAGACCCACCCGGGTCGCCCCAGCATTTT. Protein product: CASRGDPPGSPQHF.

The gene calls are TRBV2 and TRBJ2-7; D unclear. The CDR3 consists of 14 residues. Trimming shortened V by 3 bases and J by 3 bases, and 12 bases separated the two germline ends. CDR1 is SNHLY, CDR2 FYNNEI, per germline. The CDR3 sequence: CASSDSGYNYEQYF. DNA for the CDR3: TGTGCCAGCAGTGATTCCGGCTACAACTACGAGCAGTACTTC.

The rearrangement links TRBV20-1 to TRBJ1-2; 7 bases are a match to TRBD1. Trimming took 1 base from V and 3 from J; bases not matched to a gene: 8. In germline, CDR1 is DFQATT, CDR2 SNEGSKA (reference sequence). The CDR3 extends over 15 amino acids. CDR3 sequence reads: CSARGRGQGDYGYTF. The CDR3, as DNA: TGCAGTGCTAGAGGGAGGGGGCAGGGCGACTATGGCTACACCTTC.

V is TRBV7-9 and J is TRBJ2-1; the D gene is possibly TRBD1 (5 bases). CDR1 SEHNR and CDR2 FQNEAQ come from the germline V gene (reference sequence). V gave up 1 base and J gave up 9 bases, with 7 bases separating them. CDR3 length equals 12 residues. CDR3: CASSLERGEQFF. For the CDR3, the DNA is TGTGCCAGCAGCTTAGAAAGGGGTGAGCAGTTCTTC.

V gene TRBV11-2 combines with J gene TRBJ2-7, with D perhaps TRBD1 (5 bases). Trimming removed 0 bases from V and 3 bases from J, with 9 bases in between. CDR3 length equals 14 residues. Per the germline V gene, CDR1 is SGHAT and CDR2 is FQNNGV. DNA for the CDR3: TGTGCCAGCAGCTTAGAGGCCAGGGACTACGAGCAGTACTTC. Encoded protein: CASSLEARDYEQYF.

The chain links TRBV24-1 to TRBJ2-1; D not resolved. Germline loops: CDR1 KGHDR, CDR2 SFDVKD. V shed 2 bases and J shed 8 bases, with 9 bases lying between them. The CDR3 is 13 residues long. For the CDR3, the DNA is TGTGCCACCAGTGATTCCCATAGAGATGAGCAGTTCTTC. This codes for CATSDSHRDEQFF.

CDR3 region: CASSLSWTDTQYF. CDR3 bases: TGTGCCAGCAGCTTGAGTTGGACAGATACGCAGTATTTT. This chain joins TRBV7-9 and TRBJ2-3; D gene unclear. The CDR3 extends over 13 amino acids. Germline loops: CDR1 SEHNR, CDR2 FQNEAQ (reference sequence). V gave up 3 bases and J gave up 3 bases, with 7 bases separating them. Based on the CDR3 plus reference TRBV7-9 and TRBJ2-3, the full variable domain is DTGVSQNPRHKITKRGQNVTFRCDPISEHNRLYWYRQTLGQGPEFLTYFQNEAQLEKSRLLSDRFSAERPKGSFSTLEIQRTEQGDSAMYLCASSLSWTDTQYFGPGTRLTVL.

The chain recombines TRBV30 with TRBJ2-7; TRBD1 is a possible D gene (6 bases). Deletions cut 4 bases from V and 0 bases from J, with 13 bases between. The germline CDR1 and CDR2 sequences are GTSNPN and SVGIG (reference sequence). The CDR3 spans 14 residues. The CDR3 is CAWKTKGVSYEQYF. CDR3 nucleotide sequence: TGTGCCTGGAAAACAAAGGGGGTCTCCTACGAGCAGTACTTC.

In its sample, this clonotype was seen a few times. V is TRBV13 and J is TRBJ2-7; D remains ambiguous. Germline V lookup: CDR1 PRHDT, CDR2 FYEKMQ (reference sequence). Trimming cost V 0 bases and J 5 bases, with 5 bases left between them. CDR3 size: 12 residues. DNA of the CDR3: TGTGCCAGCAGCTTAGGCGTTCACGAGCAGTACTTC. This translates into CASSLGVHEQYF.

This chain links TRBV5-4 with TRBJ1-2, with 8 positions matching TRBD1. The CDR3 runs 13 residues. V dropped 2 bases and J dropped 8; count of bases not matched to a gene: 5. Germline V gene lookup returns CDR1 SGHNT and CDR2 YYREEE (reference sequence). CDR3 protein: CASSLTGGPGYTF. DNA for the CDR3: TGTGCCAGCAGCTTAACAGGGGGGCCAGGCTACACCTTC.

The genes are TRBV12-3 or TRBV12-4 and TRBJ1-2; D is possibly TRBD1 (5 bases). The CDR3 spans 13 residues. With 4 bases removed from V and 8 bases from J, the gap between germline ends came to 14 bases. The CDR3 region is CASSYNRLEGYTF. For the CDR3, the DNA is TGTGCCAGCAGTTATAACAGGCTCGAGGGCTACACCTTC.

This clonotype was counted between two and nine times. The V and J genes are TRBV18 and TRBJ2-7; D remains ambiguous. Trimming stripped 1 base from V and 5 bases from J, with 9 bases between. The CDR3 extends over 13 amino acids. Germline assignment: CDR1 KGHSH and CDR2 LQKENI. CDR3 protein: CASSPLRGNEQYF. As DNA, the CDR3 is TGTGCCAGCTCACCACTCCGAGGAAACGAGCAGTACTTC.

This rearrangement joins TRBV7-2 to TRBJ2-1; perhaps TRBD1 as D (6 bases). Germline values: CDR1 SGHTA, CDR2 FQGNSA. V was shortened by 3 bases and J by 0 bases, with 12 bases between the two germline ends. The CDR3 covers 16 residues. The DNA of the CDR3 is TGTGCCAGCAGCTTGGACCAGGGGAGCTCCTACAATGAGCAGTTCTTC. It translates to CASSLDQGSSYNEQFF.

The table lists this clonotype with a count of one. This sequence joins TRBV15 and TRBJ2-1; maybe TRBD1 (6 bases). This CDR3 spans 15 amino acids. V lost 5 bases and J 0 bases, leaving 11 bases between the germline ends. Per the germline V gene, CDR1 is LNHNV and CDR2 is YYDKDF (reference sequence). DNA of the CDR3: TGTGCCACCAGCCGGACAGCCCGCTCCTACAATGAGCAGTTCTTC. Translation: CATSRTARSYNEQFF.

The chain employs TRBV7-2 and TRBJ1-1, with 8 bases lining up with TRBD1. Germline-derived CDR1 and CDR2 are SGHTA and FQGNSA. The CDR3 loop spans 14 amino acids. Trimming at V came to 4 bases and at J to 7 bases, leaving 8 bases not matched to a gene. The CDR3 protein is CASSSLDRAIEAFF. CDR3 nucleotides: TGTGCCAGCAGCTCGCTGGACAGGGCGATTGAAGCTTTCTTT.

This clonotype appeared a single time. DNA for the CDR3: TGTGCCAGCAGTCCCGGGAGGGGGCACTTGAATGAGCAGTTCTTC. Protein product: CASSPGRGHLNEQFF. This chain joins TRBV12-3 or TRBV12-4 and TRBJ2-1, with D possibly matching TRBD2 (8 bases). This CDR3 has 15 residues. V was pared by 5 bases and J by 7 bases, with 18 bases between.

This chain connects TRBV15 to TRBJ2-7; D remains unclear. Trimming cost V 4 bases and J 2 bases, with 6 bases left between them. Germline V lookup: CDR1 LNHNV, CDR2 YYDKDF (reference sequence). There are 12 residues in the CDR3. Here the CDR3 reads CATSTLAYEQYF. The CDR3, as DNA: TGTGCCACCAGCACCCTTGCCTACGAGCAGTACTTC.

The CDR3 sequence: CSVEGGSGGTDTQYF. The DNA of the CDR3 is TGCAGCGTTGAAGGAGGCAGCGGGGGAACAGATACGCAGTATTTT. The chain has TRBV29-1 and TRBJ2-3; 8 bases fit TRBD2. The germline gives CDR1 SQVTM, CDR2 ANQGSEA. This CDR3 spans 15 amino acids. V was clipped by 1 base and J by 3 bases; unmatched bases: 6.

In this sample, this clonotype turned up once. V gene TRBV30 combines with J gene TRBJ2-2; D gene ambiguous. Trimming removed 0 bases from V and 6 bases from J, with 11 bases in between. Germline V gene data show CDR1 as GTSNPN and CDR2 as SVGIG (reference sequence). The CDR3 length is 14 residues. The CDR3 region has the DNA TGTGCCTGGAGTGTCCCCAACGAGGCCGGGGAGCTGTTTTTT. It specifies CAWSVPNEAGELFF. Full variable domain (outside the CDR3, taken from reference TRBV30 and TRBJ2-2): SQTIHQWPATLVQPVGSPLSLECTVEGTSNPNLYWYRQAAGRGLQLLFYSVGIGQISSEVPQNLSASRPQDRQFILSSKKLLLSDSGFYLCAWSVPNEAGELFFGEGSRLTVL.

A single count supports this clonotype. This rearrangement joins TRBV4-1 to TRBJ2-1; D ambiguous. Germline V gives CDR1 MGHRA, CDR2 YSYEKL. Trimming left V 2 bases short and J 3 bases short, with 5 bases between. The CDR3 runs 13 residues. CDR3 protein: CASSQRLYNEQFF. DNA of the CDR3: TGCGCCAGCAGCCAACGACTCTACAATGAGCAGTTCTTC.

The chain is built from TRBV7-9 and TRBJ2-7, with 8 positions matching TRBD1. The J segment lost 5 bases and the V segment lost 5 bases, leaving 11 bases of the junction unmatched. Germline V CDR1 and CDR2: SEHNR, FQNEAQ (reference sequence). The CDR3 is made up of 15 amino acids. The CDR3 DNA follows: TGTGCCAGCAGCCACCCCGGACAGGGAATCCACGAGCAGTACTTC. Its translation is CASSHPGQGIHEQYF.

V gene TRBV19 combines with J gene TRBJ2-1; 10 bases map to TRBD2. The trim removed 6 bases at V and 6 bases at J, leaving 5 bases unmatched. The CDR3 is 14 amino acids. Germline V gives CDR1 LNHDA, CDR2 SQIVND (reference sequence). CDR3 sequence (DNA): TGTGCCAGTAGACAGCGGGGGGGCTTCAATGAGCAGTTCTTC. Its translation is CASRQRGGFNEQFF.

CDR3 sequence reads: CASSHRTSQETQYF. In nucleotides, the CDR3 is TGTGCCAGCAGCCACAGGACTAGCCAAGAGACCCAGTACTTC. The chain is built from TRBV16 and TRBJ2-5; 7 positions match TRBD2. The germline V gene encodes CDR1 KGHSY and CDR2 FQNENV. This CDR3 is built from 14 residues. After removal of 3 bases from V and 1 base from J, the junction contained 2 bases not matched to a gene.

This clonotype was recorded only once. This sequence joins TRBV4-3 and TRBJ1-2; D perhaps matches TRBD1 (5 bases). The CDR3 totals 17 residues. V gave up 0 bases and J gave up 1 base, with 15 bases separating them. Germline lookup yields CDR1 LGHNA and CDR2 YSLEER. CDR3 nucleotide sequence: TGCGCCAGCAGCCAAGAGTTTCGGGACGGAGATAACTATGGCTACACCTTC. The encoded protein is CASSQEFRDGDNYGYTF.

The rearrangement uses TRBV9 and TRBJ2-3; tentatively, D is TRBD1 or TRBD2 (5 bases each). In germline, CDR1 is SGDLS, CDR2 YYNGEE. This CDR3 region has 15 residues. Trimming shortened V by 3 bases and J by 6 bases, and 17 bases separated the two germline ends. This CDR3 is CASSAWDRVADTQYF. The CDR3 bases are TGTGCCAGCAGCGCCTGGGACCGAGTAGCGGATACGCAGTATTTT.

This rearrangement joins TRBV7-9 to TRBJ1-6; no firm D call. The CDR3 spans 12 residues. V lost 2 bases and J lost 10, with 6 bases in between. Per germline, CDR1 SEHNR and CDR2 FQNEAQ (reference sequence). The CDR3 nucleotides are TGTGCCAGCAGCTTATTCGACTCACCCCTCCACTTT. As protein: CASSLFDSPLHF.